A selection of T cell receptor beta chains follows, all from one sample in a study of T cell responses to AZD1222 COVID-19 vaccine. Assay: immunoSEQ multiplex PCR; the TCRdb copy retains only in-frame clones and omits some. The table has approximately 90,000 clones, over 80% seen once. The starting material was peripheral blood, obtained on day 0 of AZD1222 vaccination. These TCRs come from an adult in good health. CDR3s include the opening cysteine and the closing phenylalanine or tryptophan. A D gene is named only where the DNA matches it firmly. A row's size may be missing; if present it is once, few, many or a size class.

size: NA; J: TRBJ2-7; V: TRBV6-6; D: NA; DNA: TGTGCCAGCAGTACGCCGGGGGTCTACGAGCAGTACTTC; CDR3: CASSTPGVYEQYF
size: NA; J: TRBJ2-7; V: TRBV18; D: NA; DNA: TGTGCCAGCTCACCAGGGAGCGAGCAGTACTTC; CDR3: CASSPGSEQYF
size: NA; J: TRBJ2-7; V: TRBV10-3; D: TRBD2; DNA: TGTGCCATCCCTGCGGGGGGGTACTCCTACGAGCAGTACTTC; CDR3: CAIPAGGYSYEQYF
size: once; J: TRBJ1-5; V: TRBV30; D: NA; DNA: TGTGCCTGGAAGGAGGGGATCAATCAGCCCCAGCATTTT; CDR3: CAWKEGINQPQHF
size: NA; J: TRBJ1-2; V: TRBV19; D: TRBD1; DNA: TGTGCCAGTAGTATACAGGGGGCGTCTGGCTATGGCTACACCTTC; CDR3: CASSIQGASGYGYTF
size: NA; J: TRBJ1-4; V: TRBV9; D: NA; DNA: TGTGCCAGCAGCGTCTCCTCTGGACAGAGTAATGAAAAACTGTTTTTT; CDR3: CASSVSSGQSNEKLFF
size: NA; J: TRBJ2-1; V: TRBV12-3/TRBV12-4; D: NA; DNA: TGTGCCAGCAGTTGGGCCCAGGGAAGACCGTTCTTC; CDR3: CASSWAQGRPFF
size: NA; J: TRBJ2-2; V: TRBV9; D: TRBD1; DNA: TGTGCCAGCAGCGCTCGACAGGGGCTCACCGGGGAGCTGTTTTTT; CDR3: CASSARQGLTGELFF
size: NA; J: TRBJ1-5; V: TRBV7-8; D: NA; DNA: TGTGCCAGCAGCTTAATGGAGACCGGCAATCAGCCCCAGCATTTT; CDR3: CASSLMETGNQPQHF
size: NA; J: TRBJ1-2; V: TRBV7-9; D: NA; DNA: TGTGCCAGCAGCCTTCGGGGGGGCGGTAACGGCTACACCTTC; CDR3: CASSLRGGGNGYTF
size: NA; J: TRBJ1-1; V: TRBV7-8; D: NA; DNA: TGTGCCAGCAGCTTAGTGGGGCACACTGAAGCTTTCTTT; CDR3: CASSLVGHTEAFF
size: NA; J: TRBJ1-2; V: TRBV27; D: NA; DNA: TGTGCCAGCAGCCGGGGGAATGGCTACACCTTC; CDR3: CASSRGNGYTF
size: once; J: TRBJ1-2; V: TRBV11-2; D: NA; DNA: TGTGCCAGCAGCGCAGGGACACACCCCTATGGCTACACCTTC; CDR3: CASSAGTHPYGYTF
size: NA; J: TRBJ1-2; V: TRBV9; D: TRBD1; DNA: TGTGCCAGCAGCGGGCGCTCTCCGGGACAGGGGGCATATGGCTACACCTTC; CDR3: CASSGRSPGQGAYGYTF
size: NA; J: TRBJ1-2; V: TRBV19; D: NA; DNA: TGTGCCAGTAGTATAAGGGGGGCGCGACCTGAGGGCTACACCTTC; CDR3: CASSIRGARPEGYTF
size: NA; J: TRBJ1-3; V: TRBV20-1; D: NA; DNA: TGCAGTGCTAGTCGTACAGCAACGGGTGGAAACACCATATATTTT; CDR3: CSASRTATGGNTIYF
size: NA; J: TRBJ1-6; V: TRBV27; D: NA; DNA: TGTGCCAGCAGTCGGGATACGGGGGGTAATTCACCCCTCCACTTT; CDR3: CASSRDTGGNSPLHF
size: NA; J: TRBJ1-1; V: TRBV18; D: NA; DNA: TGTGCCAGCTCACCGATATCCGGATCGGGGGGCAAATACACTGAAGCTTTCTTT; CDR3: CASSPISGSGGKYTEAFF
size: once; J: TRBJ1-2; V: TRBV18; D: TRBD1; DNA: TGTGCCAGCTCACCGGGACAGGCCCAATATGGCTACACCTTC; CDR3: CASSPGQAQYGYTF
size: NA; J: TRBJ1-6; V: TRBV6-4; D: NA; DNA: TGTGCCAGCAGTGACACCGGAGATTATAATTCACCCCTCCACTTT; CDR3: CASSDTGDYNSPLHF
size: NA; J: TRBJ1-2; V: TRBV5-1; D: NA; DNA: TGCGCCAGCGGTGACAAGCGCTATGGCTACACCTTC; CDR3: CASGDKRYGYTF
size: NA; J: TRBJ2-5; V: TRBV4-3; D: TRBD2; DNA: TGCGCCAGCAGCCTCGGGACTAGCAGGGAGACCCAGTACTTC; CDR3: CASSLGTSRETQYF
size: NA; J: TRBJ1-2; V: TRBV6-5; D: NA; DNA: TGTGCCAGCAGCCCCCGCACAGGGGGCTACACCTTC; CDR3: CASSPRTGGYTF
size: NA; J: TRBJ2-3; V: TRBV5-1; D: NA; DNA: TGCGCCAGCAGCTCCCCAGGGTCCGCTAGCACAGATACGCAGTATTTT; CDR3: CASSSPGSASTDTQYF
size: once; J: TRBJ2-4; V: TRBV19; D: TRBD1; DNA: TGTGCCAGTAATTCCCAGGGGGATATGGCCAAAAACATTCAGTACTTC; CDR3: CASNSQGDMAKNIQYF
size: NA; J: TRBJ2-7; V: TRBV7-2; D: TRBD2; DNA: TGTGCCAGCAGCCTACTAGCGGGGCTGATCTCCTACGAGCAGTACTTC; CDR3: CASSLLAGLISYEQYF
size: NA; J: TRBJ1-2; V: TRBV2; D: NA; DNA: TGTGCCAGCAGTTTCTCGGGGGACGGCTACACCTTC; CDR3: CASSFSGDGYTF
size: NA; J: TRBJ1-2; V: TRBV19; D: NA; DNA: TGTGCCAGTAGTCCGCGGGACTATGGCTACACCTTC; CDR3: CASSPRDYGYTF
size: NA; J: TRBJ1-1; V: TRBV24-1; D: NA; DNA: TGTGCCACCAGTGATGGGAACACTGAAGCTTTCTTT; CDR3: CATSDGNTEAFF
size: NA; J: TRBJ2-6; V: TRBV29-1; D: TRBD2; DNA: TGCAGCGTTGATACTAGCGGGACCTCTGGGGCCAACGTCCTGACTTTC; CDR3: CSVDTSGTSGANVLTF
size: NA; J: TRBJ2-7; V: TRBV28; D: TRBD1; DNA: TGTGCCTCAGAGGGACAGAGCTCCTACGAGCAGTACTTC; CDR3: CASEGQSSYEQYF
size: NA; J: TRBJ1-2; V: TRBV28; D: NA; DNA: TGTGCCAGCAGTCCCCAGGGGCTAGGTGGGTATGGCTACACCTTC; CDR3: CASSPQGLGGYGYTF
size: once; J: TRBJ2-3; V: TRBV4-2; D: TRBD2; DNA: TGTGCCAGCAGCGAAAGAGGACTCCGGACTAGCGGGGGGGCCATAGATACGCAGTATTTT; CDR3: CASSERGLRTSGGAIDTQYF
size: NA; J: TRBJ1-1; V: TRBV7-3; D: NA; DNA: TGTGCCAGCAGCTTACTACAGGACCCAATTTACGAAGCTTTCTTT; CDR3: CASSLLQDPIYEAFF
size: NA; J: TRBJ2-3; V: TRBV2; D: TRBD2; DNA: TGTGCCAGCAGGCCCCTCACCGGGACTAGCGGCATACCTAGCACAGATACGCAGTATTTT; CDR3: CASRPLTGTSGIPSTDTQYF
size: NA; J: TRBJ1-5; V: TRBV5-1; D: NA; DNA: TGCGCCAGCAGCTCGGGGAGGGACAATCAGCCCCAGCATTTT; CDR3: CASSSGRDNQPQHF
size: NA; J: TRBJ1-6; V: TRBV4-1; D: NA; DNA: TGCGCCAGCAGCCAAGTGGCCTCGTATTCACCCCTCCACTTT; CDR3: CASSQVASYSPLHF
size: NA; J: TRBJ1-5; V: TRBV12-3/TRBV12-4; D: NA; DNA: TGTGCCAGCAGTGAGGGTTTGGGGCCCCAGCATTTT; CDR3: CASSEGLGPQHF
size: NA; J: TRBJ2-7; V: TRBV12-3/TRBV12-4; D: NA; DNA: TGTGCCAGTAAGGTCGCGGCCCACGAGCAGTACTTC; CDR3: CASKVAAHEQYF
size: NA; J: TRBJ1-5; V: TRBV7-2; D: NA; DNA: TGTGCCAGCAGCTTAGAAAGGGGCAATCAGCCCCAGCATTTT; CDR3: CASSLERGNQPQHF
size: NA; J: TRBJ1-1; V: TRBV4-1; D: TRBD1; DNA: TGCGCCAGCAGCCAAGATGGGACAGCCTGGAGCACTGAAGCTTTCTTT; CDR3: CASSQDGTAWSTEAFF
size: NA; J: TRBJ2-3; V: TRBV2; D: NA; DNA: TGTGCCAGCAATGATGACACAGATACGCAGTATTTT; CDR3: CASNDDTDTQYF
size: NA; J: TRBJ2-1; V: TRBV7-3; D: NA; DNA: TGTGCCAGCAAACCGGACCAGATCTACAATGAGCAGTTCTTC; CDR3: CASKPDQIYNEQFF
size: NA; J: TRBJ1-2; V: TRBV29-1; D: TRBD1; DNA: TGCAGCGTCCACCGGGACAGGGACTATGGCTACACCTTC; CDR3: CSVHRDRDYGYTF
size: NA; J: TRBJ1-2; V: TRBV19; D: NA; DNA: TGTGCCAGTGCCGGGGACATTTGGGTGGTTGGTGGCTACACCTTC; CDR3: CASAGDIWVVGGYTF
size: NA; J: TRBJ1-4; V: TRBV11-2; D: TRBD1; DNA: TGTGCCAGCAGCAACAACAGGGGTGAAAAACTGTTTTTT; CDR3: CASSNNRGEKLFF
size: NA; J: TRBJ1-3; V: TRBV11-2; D: NA; DNA: TGTGCCAGCGCGTTCAGCTTCTCTGGAAACACCATATATTTT; CDR3: CASAFSFSGNTIYF
size: NA; J: TRBJ2-1; V: TRBV6-5; D: TRBD2; DNA: TGTGCCAGCAGTCGAGCGGGGGCCCACTACAATGAGCAGTTCTTC; CDR3: CASSRAGAHYNEQFF